The present T cell receptor (beta chain) was sequenced within a study of PD-1 blockade in classical Hodgkin lymphoma. The germline gives CDR1 SQVTM, CDR2 ANQGSEA. V was pared by 5 bases and J by 6 bases, with 7 bases between. This CDR3 has 11 residues. Comment on this clone: Its antigen is not identified.

Sequenced by immunoSEQ multiplex PCR; TCRdb stores in-frame clones only, minus some. The table has around 50,000 clones, about 90% seen once. Regarding the study as a whole: Newly diagnosed patients were reported to start with lower TCR diversity than healthy donors. It was among complete responders that baseline diversity resembled that of newly diagnosed patients. By cycle point C4D1, TCR diversity had risen significantly in CD4+ cells (but not CD8+ cells).

This sample's time point: cycle 4 day 1 (C4D1), after 5 to 7 weeks of nivolumab. Relapse after autologous stem cell transplantation occurred in every patient, and brentuximab vedotin exposure varied. J is TRBJ1-4 and V is TRBV29-1; D uncertain. The sample was peripheral blood mononuclear cells (PBMCs), taken before the fourth cycle of nivolumab. This clonotype was obtained from a human donor with classical Hodgkin lymphoma. The CDR3 reads CSVRVDEKLFF. CDR3 DNA: TGCAGCGTTAGGGTTGATGAAAAACTGTTTTTT. The entire variable domain, with the rest obtained from reference TRBV29-1 and TRBJ1-4, is as follows: SAVISQKPSRDICQRGTSLTIQCQVDSQVTMMFWYRQQPGQSLTLIATANQGSEATYESGFVIDKFPISRPNLTFSTLTVSNMSPEDSSIYLCSVRVDEKLFFGSGTQLSVL.